The entry below describes one TCR beta chain. This clone was detected only a few times. The target of this receptor is not known. Base quality data are lacking; no much larger clone is found one base away. Whole blood was collected in K2EDTA tubes by collaborating institutions according to the institutions' own protocols. For TCRbeta analysis, collaborators shipped samples in one of three forms: frozen whole blood, isolated PBMCs, or DNA extracted from either of those sample types. The data belong to a study of blood T cell repertoires in COVID-19 (dated by TCRdb to 2018 to 2021). Broadly, across the study: The collaborator samples originated in the United States, Italy and Spain and spanned the acute and convalescent phases of COVID-19. Deeply sampled blood TCRbeta repertoires from subjects exposed to, actively infected with, or recovered from COVID-19 were included in the dataset. The samples were drawn from the first 160 participants of the ongoing ImmuneRACE study and from 950 to 1,500 subjects provided by 6 global collaborators. The prospective study material was composed of cDNA or gDNA derived from T cells, B-cell-depleted T cells, or PBMCs. A freely available public database, intended as a resource for researchers studying the immune response to SARS-CoV-2, is where the repertoires were released. Sample metadata almost always included a de-identified subject ID, COVID-19 status, age in years and sex. Where HLA class I and class II types were available, the types were taken from metadata supplied by the sample provider, not from assay-based typing. The research as a whole found: How much clinical and demographic metadata was included differed by source and by participant, and the metadata was provided uncurated.

The immunoSEQ Assay, a bias-controlled multiplex PCR, was used to amplify TCRbeta CDR3 regions from genomic DNA. Under the source paper's analysis protocol: The number of nucleated cells in each sample was estimated by amplification of reference gene primers within the assay. To quantify the absolute abundance of each unique TCRbeta CDR3 rearrangement, sequence reads were collapsed and filtered. For each sample, productive Simpson clonality was calculated as the square root of Simpson's diversity index across productive rearrangements. What TCRdb holds here is the immuneACCESS table cut down to in-frame rearrangements. Part of the clones is not present; checked against another copy, under half of the missing clones reflect an unresolved V gene, and the others are unexplained. Clonal size and the V and J genes are those of that table, whereas D and trimming came from the DNA. The sample yields a few hundred thousand clones; approximately 85% were counted once. Of the sample, 9% to 15% falls within the top ten clones.

According to the germline V gene, CDR1 reads SGHRS and CDR2 reads YFSETQ. Deletion took 0 bases off V and 0 bases off J, with a span of 10 bases between the germline ends. The CDR3 spans 16 residues, from the cysteine through the phenylalanine. CDR3 DNA only is kept here, 48 bases in frame from base 1. The chain links TRBV5-1 with TRBJ1-3, with TRBD1 tentatively as D gene (5 bases match). The source of this sequence is an elderly man with acute or convalescent COVID-19. Material: peripheral blood. CDR3 sequence: CASSLGDFGSGNTIYF. The sequenced DNA is TGCGCCAGCAGCTTGGGGGACTTCGGCTCTGGAAACACCATATATTTT.